Below, one TCR beta chain is given with its context. Its antigen is unidentified. Time point of the sample: week 47, end of study. Every single dose of the vaccine, 300 ug of mutant IDH1 20-mer peptide, came with topical imiquimod. The method was immunoSEQ multiplex PCR; TCRdb's version includes in-frame clones alone and lacks a portion of them. The sample consists of tens of thousands of clones, approximately 84% of them appearing once. The entry originates in a study of a mutant IDH1 vaccine in newly diagnosed glioma. The specimen was PBMCs, collected from a glioma patient whose treatment included an IDH1 peptide vaccine. The receptor was isolated from a woman in her 30s with glioma. Some clones in this sample may be carry-over from other donors' samples.

Here the CDR3 reads CASSILSEMDEQYF. CDR3 DNA: TGTGCCAGCAGTATCCTTTCGGAGATGGACGAGCAGTACTTC. This chain uses TRBV28 with TRBJ2-7, with D uncertain. Looked up from germline, CDR1 is MDHEN and CDR2 is SYDVKM. This CDR3 spans 14 amino acids. Trimming took off 5 bases at V and 5 bases at J, with 16 bases between the two ends.